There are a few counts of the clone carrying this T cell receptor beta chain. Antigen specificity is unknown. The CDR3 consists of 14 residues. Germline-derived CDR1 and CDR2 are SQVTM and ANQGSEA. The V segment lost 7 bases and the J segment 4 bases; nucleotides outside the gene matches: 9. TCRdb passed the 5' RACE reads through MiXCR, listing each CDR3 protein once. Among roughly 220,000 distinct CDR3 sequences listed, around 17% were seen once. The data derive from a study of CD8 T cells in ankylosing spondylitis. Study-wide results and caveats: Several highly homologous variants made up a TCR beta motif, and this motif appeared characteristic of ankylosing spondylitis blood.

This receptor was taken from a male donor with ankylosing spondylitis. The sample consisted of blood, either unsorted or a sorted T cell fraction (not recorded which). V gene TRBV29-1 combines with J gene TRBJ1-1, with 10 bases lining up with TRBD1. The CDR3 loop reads CSATPGQGITEAFF. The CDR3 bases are TGCAGCGCCACCCCGGGACAGGGGATCACTGAAGCTTTCTTT.